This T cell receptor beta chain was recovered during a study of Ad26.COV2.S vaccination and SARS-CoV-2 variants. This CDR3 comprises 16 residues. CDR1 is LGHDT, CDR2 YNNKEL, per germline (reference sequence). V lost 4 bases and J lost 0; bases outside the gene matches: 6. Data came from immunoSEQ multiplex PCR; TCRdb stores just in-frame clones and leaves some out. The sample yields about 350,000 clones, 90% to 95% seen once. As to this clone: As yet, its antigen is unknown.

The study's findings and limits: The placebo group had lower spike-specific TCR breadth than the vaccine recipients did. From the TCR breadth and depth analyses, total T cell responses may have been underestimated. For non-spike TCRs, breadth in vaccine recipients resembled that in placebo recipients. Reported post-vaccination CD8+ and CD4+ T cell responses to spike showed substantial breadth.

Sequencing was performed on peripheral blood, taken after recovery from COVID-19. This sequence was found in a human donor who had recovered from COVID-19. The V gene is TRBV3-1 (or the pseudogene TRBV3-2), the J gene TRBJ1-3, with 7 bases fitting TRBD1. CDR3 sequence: CASSRTGLSSGNTIYF. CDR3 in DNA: TGTGCCAGCAGCCGGACAGGCCTTAGCTCTGGAAACACCATATATTTT.